The rows below give T cell receptor beta chains drawn from one sample of a study of blood T cell repertoires in COVID-19. Some clones are missing from TCRdb's copy, which holds only in-frame ones; the method was immunoSEQ multiplex PCR. The data contain 250,000 to 300,000 clones, 90% of them seen just once; the ten biggest clones take up approximately 4%. Material: peripheral blood. The receptors here all came from a middle-aged woman with acute or convalescent COVID-19. Both conserved end residues are trimmed from each CDR3. Fields, in order: V gene, D gene, J gene, CDR3 protein. D genes are given only for firm matches.

>TRBV5-1|-|TRBJ2-2
ASSLGHGNTGELF
>TRBV10-3|-|TRBJ2-4
AISESRGREPKNIQY
>TRBV19|TRBD1|TRBJ1-5
ASSTPGQGLYSNQPQH
>TRBV4-1|TRBD1|TRBJ2-2
ASRQGFNTGELF
>TRBV2|TRBD2|TRBJ2-4
ASSSSAGGIQY
>TRBV9|TRBD1|TRBJ1-3
ASSAGQGAGNTIY
>TRBV21-1|-|TRBJ2-6
APGGCQLREDSSGANVLT
>TRBV29-1|-|TRBJ2-2
SVEGIGGGELF
>TRBV7-3|-|TRBJ1-2
ASSPQSGSGYGYT
>TRBV5-1|-|TRBJ1-1
ASSFSQGFGTEAF
>TRBV5-1|TRBD1|TRBJ1-1
ASSLTGIPGGSNTEAF
>TRBV29-1|TRBD1|TRBJ1-1
SVEDWDRMNTEAF
>TRBV11-2|-|TRBJ2-1
ASSLGLSGEQF
>TRBV27|-|TRBJ2-5
ASGQHFQETQY
>TRBV6-5|-|TRBJ1-6
ASSPGLNSPLH
>TRBV11-2|-|TRBJ1-1
ASSLDRRGANTEAF
>TRBV7-8|-|TRBJ1-4
ASSPAVGQLF
>TRBV7-8|-|TRBJ1-4
ASSLAGGLDEKLF
>TRBV2|-|TRBJ1-3
ASRITGSPGNTIY
>TRBV2|-|TRBJ1-2
ASVTGGRYGYT
>TRBV2|TRBD1|TRBJ1-4
ASGSDRGNEKLF
>TRBV30|-|TRBJ1-5
AWSVGGGGQPQH
>TRBV25-1|TRBD1|TRBJ1-1
ASSGTGAIQPPNTEAF
>TRBV3-1/TRBV3-2|-|TRBJ2-2
ASSKFRGRTAVTGELF
>TRBV19|-|TRBJ1-1
ASSIVGHRVTEAF
>TRBV4-2|-|TRBJ2-4
ASSQVGGTAKNIQY
>TRBV2|-|TRBJ1-2
ASSRLTDNYGYT
>TRBV5-1|TRBD1|TRBJ2-6
ASSLDRGFGANVLT
>TRBV12-3/TRBV12-4|-|TRBJ1-2
ASSFSEHGYT
>TRBV28|-|TRBJ1-2
ASSRKRNSPLNGYT
>TRBV6-5|-|TRBJ1-1
ASRSAVNTEAF
>TRBV30|-|TRBJ1-4
AWSVRGEAGEKLF
>TRBV27|TRBD1|TRBJ1-6
ASSQDRGYSPLH
>TRBV18|-|TRBJ1-4
ASSPDREKLF
>TRBV12-3/TRBV12-4|TRBD2|TRBJ2-1
ASAGGTIHEQF
>TRBV5-1|TRBD1|TRBJ2-4
ASSLQGATKNIQY
>TRBV11-3|-|TRBJ2-3
ASSLFGTSTDTQY
>TRBV10-3|-|TRBJ1-1
ATSIAMNTEAF
>TRBV6-6|-|TRBJ2-1
ASSYSTTGGTQF
>TRBV10-2|-|TRBJ1-4
ASSGQLTEKLF
>TRBV9|-|TRBJ2-3
ASSVDRDTQY
>TRBV5-4|-|TRBJ2-2
ASSSPGSGELF
>TRBV7-2|-|TRBJ1-1
ASSLGQRNTEAF
>TRBV5-1|TRBD1|TRBJ2-1
ASSLQGAWNEQF
>TRBV19|-|TRBJ2-3
ASSIPAGYTQY
>TRBV15|-|TRBJ1-3
ATSRDRGSGNTIY
>TRBV25-1|-|TRBJ1-6
ASSPDRSDHSPLH
>TRBV19|TRBD1|TRBJ1-2
ASSSTGIRTNYGYT
>TRBV5-1|-|TRBJ2-5
ASRTGETQY
>TRBV6-5|-|TRBJ1-3
ASSSLGGSGNTIY
>TRBV15|TRBD1|TRBJ1-1
ATSSRDREGAF